One sample yielded the 28 T cell receptor beta chains listed below, sequenced in a study of blood T cells in healthy people across ages. A sample-barcoded 5' primer and a J-beta primer mix were used in a second PCR of roughly 6 to 11 cycles. TCRdb reprocessed the 5' RACE reads with MiXCR, giving one entry per CDR3 protein. This sample yields about 630,000 distinct CDR3 sequences, of which roughly 20% are seen a single time; 3% to 4.5% belongs to the top ten. Input material: blood. These receptor sequences come from a man in his 70s in good health.

In this sample, this clonotype turned up a few times. This sequence joins TRBV3-1 and TRBJ2-2; 7 positions match TRBD2. CDR1 is LGHDT, CDR2 YNNKEL, per germline (reference sequence). The CDR3 is 14 residues long. V shed 7 bases and J 7 bases; nucleotides not matched to a gene: 9. The CDR3 reads CASTLIGRFGELFF. The CDR3 DNA reads as TGTGCCAGCACCCTCATCGGGAGGTTCGGGGAGCTGTTTTTT. Full variable domain (missing parts from reference TRBV3-1 and TRBJ2-2): DTAVSQTPKYLVTQMGNDKSIKCEQNLGHDTMYWYKQDSKKFLKIMFSYNNKELIINETVPNRFSPKSPDKAHLNLHINSLELGDSAVYFCASTLIGRFGELFFGEGSRLTVL.

This chain uses TRBV4-3 with TRBJ2-7; 9 nucleotides match TRBD1. This CDR3 has 18 residues. CDR1 LGHNA and CDR2 YSLEER come from the germline V gene. V dropped 1 base and J dropped 6; count of bases not matched to a gene: 16. CDR3: CASSQGVSGDRAYAEQYF. CDR3 bases: TGCGCCAGCAGCCAAGGTGTCTCGGGGGACAGGGCATATGCCGAGCAGTACTTC.

This clonotype was recorded many times. This rearrangement joins TRBV12-3 or TRBV12-4 to TRBJ1-6; TRBD1 aligns across 7 bases. The CDR3 spans 12 residues. V lost 11 bases and J lost 7; bases outside the gene matches: 5. The CDR3 DNA sequence: TGTGCCGGGGGGGACAGCAATTCACCCCTCCACTTT. It translates to CAGGDSNSPLHF.

This clonotype was observed a few times. J is TRBJ2-7 and V is TRBV6-2 or TRBV6-3; TRBD2 matches at 10 bases. The V gene end was trimmed by 2 bases and the J gene end by 2 bases; junction bases not matched to a gene: 3. CDR3 size: 15 residues. The germline V gene has CDR1 MNHEY and CDR2 SVGEGT. In DNA, the CDR3 is TGTGCCAGCAGTTACAAGACTAGCGGGCCCTACGAGCAGTACTTC. Translation: CASSYKTSGPYEQYF.

This clonotype was recorded a few times. CDR3 sequence reads: CASSLQGQGTGELFF. For the CDR3, the DNA is TGTGCCAGCAGCCTTCAGGGCCAGGGGACCGGGGAGCTGTTTTTT. The chain is built from TRBV6-5 and TRBJ2-2, with D perhaps TRBD1 (6 bases). V lost 6 bases and J 5 bases, leaving 16 bases between the germline ends. In germline, CDR1 is MNHEY, CDR2 SVGAGI. CDR3 length: 15 residues.

This clonotype was counted a few times. The chain joins TRBV29-1 to TRBJ1-1; 7 bases fit TRBD1. The CDR3 has 12 amino acids. Germline CDR1 and CDR2: SQVTM and ANQGSEA. Trimming took 3 bases from V and 9 from J; bases not matched to a gene: 7. CDR3 region: CSVEKGDRKAFF. CDR3 coding DNA: TGCAGCGTTGAGAAGGGGGACAGAAAAGCTTTCTTT.

The sample holds a few counts of this clonotype. The CDR3 nucleotides are TGCGCCAGCAGCCTGTCTAGCGGGAGGGTCGATGAGCAGTTCTTC. It translates to CASSLSSGRVDEQFF. V and J are TRBV4-3 and TRBJ2-5; 12 bases line up with TRBD2. The J call may be incorrect, as the DNA end agrees better with TRBJ2-1. This CDR3 is built from 15 residues. Germline CDR1 is LGHNA and CDR2 is YSLEER.

The J gene is TRBJ2-1, the V gene TRBV5-1; D unresolved. The V end was cut by 1 base, the J end by 0 bases, with 8 bases between. CDR1 and CDR2 (germline): SGHRS, YFSETQ. This CDR3 has 15 amino acids. The DNA of the CDR3 is TGCGCCAGCAGCTTGTCCGGAATCTCCTACAATGAGCAGTTCTTC. Translation: CASSLSGISYNEQFF.

This clonotype came up a few times. Compared with germline, one end of the junction differs, possibly owing to a read error. The chain links TRBV10-3 to TRBJ2-6; a possible D gene is TRBD1 (5 bases). Germline assignment: CDR1 ENHRY and CDR2 SYGVKD. The CDR3 consists of 14 residues. The CDR3 protein is CAISDSSGADVLTF. The CDR3 nucleotides are TGTGCCATCAGTGATAGCTCTGGGGCCGACGTCCTGACTTTC.

This clonotype was detected only a few times. V gene TRBV6-5 combines with J gene TRBJ2-5; 7 nucleotides align to TRBD2. Germline CDR1 reads MNHEY; CDR2 reads SVGAGI. Trimming removed 0 bases from V and 4 bases from J; junction bases left unmatched: 5. The CDR3 covers 15 residues. The CDR3 DNA is TGTGCCAGCAGTTACTCCCCTGCGGGGGTAGAGACCCAGTACTTC. Translation gives CASSYSPAGVETQYF.

The chain recombines TRBV5-1 with TRBJ2-7; D may correspond to TRBD1 or TRBD2 (6 bases each). This CDR3 is built from 17 residues. Germline values: CDR1 SGHRS, CDR2 YFSETQ. V was trimmed by 3 bases and J by 5 bases, leaving 24 bases between them. CDR3: CASSSEPQGGRTHEQYF. CDR3 in DNA: TGCGCCAGCAGCTCTGAACCACAGGGAGGTAGGACCCACGAGCAGTACTTC.

The CDR3 protein is CASSESGTGTNEKLFF. The CDR3, as DNA: TGTGCCAGCAGTGAATCGGGTACAGGGACTAATGAAAAACTGTTTTTT. The chain combines TRBV2 with TRBJ1-4, with a weak D call TRBD1 (6 bases). The CDR3 runs 16 residues. The V end was cut by 2 bases, the J end by 2 bases, with 12 bases between. CDR1 and CDR2 (germline): SNHLY, FYNNEI.

The chain has TRBV5-1 and TRBJ2-7; 9 bases match TRBD2. This CDR3 has 15 residues. Germline CDR1 reads SGHRS; CDR2 reads YFSETQ. V lost 0 bases, J lost 2 bases, and 3 bases stayed unmatched. The CDR3 coding sequence is TGCGCCAGCAGCTTGGTAGCGGGGGAGCCCTACGAGCAGTACTTC. It specifies CASSLVAGEPYEQYF. The whole variable domain, remainder taken from reference TRBV5-1 and TRBJ2-7, is KAGVTQTPRYLIKTRGQQVTLSCSPISGHRSVSWYQQTPGQGLQFLFEYFSETQRNKGNFPGRFSGRQFSNSRSEMNVSTLELGDSALYLCASSLVAGEPYEQYFGPGTRLTVT.

The rearrangement uses TRBV12-3 or TRBV12-4 and TRBJ2-5; D is unresolved. The J call is uncertain, as TRBJ2-7 better fits the DNA end. The CDR3 covers 13 residues. The CDR3 nucleotides read TGTGCCAGCAGTGATACTGGGGAATACGAGCAGTACTTC. As protein: CASSDTGEYEQYF.

As regards this clonotype: A read error is likely, as this CDR3 ends without the conserved phenylalanine or tryptophan. The rearrangement uses TRBV29-1 and TRBJ2-5; 9 nucleotides match TRBD2. Near its end, the DNA agrees better with TRBJ2-1, so the J call may be wrong. The CDR3 spans 15 residues. CDR1 and CDR2 from the germline V gene are SQVTM and ANQGSEA. The CDR3 reads CSVEDASGTYNEQFL. CDR3 in DNA: TGCAGCGTTGAAGATGCTAGCGGGACTTATAATGAGCAGTTCCTC.

The J gene is TRBJ1-1, the V gene TRBV20-1; D gene ambiguous. Trimming cost V 3 bases and J 5 bases, with 10 bases left between them. The CDR3 extends over 12 amino acids. The V gene's germline CDR1 is DFQATT and CDR2 SNEGSKA (reference sequence). CDR3 in DNA: TGCAGTGCTAGGCTGGGTCGAACTGAAGCTTTCTTT. This gives the protein CSARLGRTEAFF.

This clonotype was seen a handful of times. V gene TRBV7-9 combines with J gene TRBJ1-4, with TRBD1 as a possible D gene (6 bases). Germline V gives CDR1 SEHNR, CDR2 FQNEAQ (reference sequence). V was trimmed by 5 bases and J by 8 bases, leaving 18 bases between them. There are 15 residues in the CDR3. As DNA, the CDR3 is TGTGCCAGCAGCCTAGGACAGTCCGAGGGCGAAAAACTGTTTTTT. It translates to CASSLGQSEGEKLFF. Full variable domain (outside the CDR3, taken from reference TRBV7-9 and TRBJ1-4): DTGVSQNPRHKITKRGQNVTFRCDPISEHNRLYWYRQTLGQGPEFLTYFQNEAQLEKSRLLSDRFSAERPKGSFSTLEIQRTEQGDSAMYLCASSLGQSEGEKLFFGSGTQLSVL.

This clonotype was seen only a few times. The rearrangement joins TRBV4-1 to TRBJ1-2; D gene unclear. Trimming shortened V by 4 bases and J by 3 bases, and 15 bases separated the two germline ends. This CDR3 contains 15 residues. CDR1 MGHRA and CDR2 YSYEKL come from the germline V gene. In nucleotides, the CDR3 is TGCGCCAGCAGCCCCACCGCCGGGAGTTACTATGGCTACACCTTC. It specifies CASSPTAGSYYGYTF.

Points on this clonotype: One junction end disagrees with the germline gene, perhaps due to a read error. The genes are TRBV29-1 and TRBJ2-5; D call uncertain. The CDR3 contains 12 residues. CDR1 and CDR2 from the germline V gene are SQVTM and ANQGSEA. CDR3 loop: CSVDPGQETQCF. CDR3 sequence (DNA): TGCAGCGTTGACCCTGGCCAAGAGACCCAGTGCTTC.

This clonotype showed up just a few times. The chain carries TRBV20-1 and TRBJ2-1, with 8 bases aligning to TRBD2. The trim removed 1 base at V and 9 bases at J, leaving 11 bases unmatched. Germline CDR1 is DFQATT and CDR2 is SNEGSKA (reference sequence). This CDR3 has 15 amino acids. This chain's CDR3 is CSARAPGLEASEQFF. The CDR3 nucleotides read TGCAGTGCTAGAGCACCGGGACTAGAGGCGAGTGAGCAGTTCTTC.

Only a few counts were recorded for this clonotype. V is TRBV20-1 and J is TRBJ2-1, with 12 nucleotides matching TRBD2. V shed 3 bases, J shed 1 base, and the junction held 7 bases outside the gene matches. The CDR3 extends over 17 amino acids. Germline CDR1 and CDR2: DFQATT and SNEGSKA (reference sequence). The CDR3 loop reads CSASGLAGGPSYNEQFF. CDR3 nucleotides: TGCAGTGCTAGTGGTCTAGCGGGAGGGCCTTCCTACAATGAGCAGTTCTTC.

The rearrangement uses TRBV5-6 and TRBJ2-5, with 7 bases identical to TRBD2. V was pared by 0 bases and J by 5 bases, with 10 bases of the junction left unmatched. Germline V gene lookup returns CDR1 SGHDT and CDR2 YYEEEE. The CDR3 loop spans 16 amino acids. CDR3 sequence: CASSLGEGRKGETQYF. Written as DNA, the CDR3 is TGTGCCAGCAGCTTGGGGGAGGGCCGAAAAGGGGAGACCCAGTACTTC.

This clonotype was found a few times. The genes are TRBV9 and TRBJ2-1, with D tentatively TRBD1 (6 bases). The CDR3 totals 15 residues. The germline CDR1 and CDR2 sequences are SGDLS and YYNGEE. V lost 10 bases, J lost 3 bases, and 20 bases lay in between. CDR3 nucleotides: TGTGCCGCACTAACAAGGGGGAGAAGCTACAATGAGCAGTTCTTC. This sequence encodes CAALTRGRSYNEQFF.

The genes are TRBV20-1 and TRBJ1-5; no clear D gene. Trimming stripped 0 bases from V and 0 bases from J, with 12 bases between. CDR1 DFQATT and CDR2 SNEGSKA come from the germline V gene (reference sequence). CDR3 length: 16 residues. The DNA for the CDR3 is TGCAGTGCTAGAGATCTTAAGACAAATAGCAATCAGCCCCAGCATTTT. Protein sequence: CSARDLKTNSNQPQHF.

This chain connects TRBV20-1 to TRBJ2-5; TRBD2 matches at 11 bases. Germline V lookup: CDR1 DFQATT, CDR2 SNEGSKA (reference sequence). Trimming removed 0 bases from V and 3 bases from J; junction bases left unmatched: 6. The CDR3 contains 16 residues. CDR3 nucleotide sequence: TGCAGTGCTAGAGACCCTACTAGCGGGAGTAAAGAGACCCAGTACTTC. Translation: CSARDPTSGSKETQYF.

Only a few counts were recorded for this clonotype. The rearrangement links TRBV20-1 to TRBJ2-5, with D perhaps matching TRBD1 (6 bases). This CDR3 has 13 residues. CDR1 is DFQATT, CDR2 SNEGSKA, per germline (reference sequence). The V and J ends lost 6 bases and 1 base respectively, with 12 bases between them. CDR3 sequence (DNA): TGCAGTGCCATGACAGGCCTCCAAGAGACCCAGTACTTC. It translates to CSAMTGLQETQYF.

The DNA of the CDR3 is TGTGCCACCAGTAATAAGGAGGGCAATGAGCAGTTCTTC. Residues: CATSNKEGNEQFF. The V call is TRBV15, the J call TRBJ2-5; tentatively, D is TRBD2 (6 bases). The J call may be incorrect, as the DNA end agrees better with TRBJ2-1. The CDR3 loop spans 13 amino acids. Germline CDR1 and CDR2: LNHNV and YYDKDF (reference sequence).

There are a few counts of this clonotype. A read error is likely, as this CDR3 ends without the conserved phenylalanine or tryptophan. The V and J genes are TRBV7-2 and TRBJ2-5; no definite D call. The V and J ends lost 3 bases and 5 bases respectively, with 10 bases between them. Per the germline V gene, CDR1 is SGHTA and CDR2 is FQGNSA. The CDR3 length is 13 residues. The DNA of the CDR3 is TGTGCCAGCAGCTTTCCAAACCGGGAGACCCAGTACCTC. Translating it yields CASSFPNRETQYL.